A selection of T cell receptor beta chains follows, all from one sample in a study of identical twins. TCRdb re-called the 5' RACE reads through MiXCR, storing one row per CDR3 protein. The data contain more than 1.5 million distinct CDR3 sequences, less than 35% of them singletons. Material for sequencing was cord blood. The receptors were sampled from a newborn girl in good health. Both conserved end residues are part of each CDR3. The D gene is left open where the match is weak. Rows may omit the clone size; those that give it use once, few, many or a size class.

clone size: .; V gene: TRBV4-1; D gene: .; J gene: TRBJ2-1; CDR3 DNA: TGCGCCAGCAGCCAAGACTCTCGGGGCATGGGATACAATGAGCAGTTCTTC; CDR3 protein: CASSQDSRGMGYNEQFF
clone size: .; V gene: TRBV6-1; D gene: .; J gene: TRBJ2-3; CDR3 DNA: TGTGCCAGCACGCCTATATCAGCGGTGCCCCAATGCACAGATACGCAGTATTTT; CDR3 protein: CASTPISAVPQCTDTQYF
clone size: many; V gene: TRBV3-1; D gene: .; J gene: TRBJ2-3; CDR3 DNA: TGTGCCAGCAGCCCCACCAGGGCAGATACGCAGTATTTT; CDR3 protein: CASSPTRADTQYF
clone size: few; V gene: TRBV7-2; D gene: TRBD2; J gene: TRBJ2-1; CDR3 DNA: TGTGCCAGCAGCCTGCAGACTAGCCTGGCCTACAATGAGCAGTTCTTC; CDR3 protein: CASSLQTSLAYNEQFF
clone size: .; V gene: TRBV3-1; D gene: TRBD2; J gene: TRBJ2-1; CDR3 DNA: TGTGCCAGCAGCCAAGAATCGACTAGCTACAGTGAGCAGTTCTTC; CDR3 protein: CASSQESTSYSEQFF
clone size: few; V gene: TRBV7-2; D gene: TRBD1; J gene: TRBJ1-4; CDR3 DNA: TGTGCCAGCAGCTTAATGACAGGGTTGGACAAACTGTTTTTT; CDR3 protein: CASSLMTGLDKLFF
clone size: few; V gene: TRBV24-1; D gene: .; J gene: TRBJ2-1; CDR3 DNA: TGTGCCACCAGTGATTTGAACCCAGGGGACATTAATGAGCAGTTCTTC; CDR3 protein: CATSDLNPGDINEQFF
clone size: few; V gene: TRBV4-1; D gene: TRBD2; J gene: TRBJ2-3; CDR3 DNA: TGCGCCAGCAGCCAAGATCCTAGCGGGATTGGATTAGATACGCAGTATTTT; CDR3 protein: CASSQDPSGIGLDTQYF
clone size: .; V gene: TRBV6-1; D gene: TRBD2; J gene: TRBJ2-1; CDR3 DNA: TGTGCCAGCAGGGCGGGAGCCTACAACAATGAGCAGTTCTTC; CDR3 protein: CASRAGAYNNEQFF
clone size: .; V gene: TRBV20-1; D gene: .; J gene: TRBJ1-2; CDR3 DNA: TGCAGTGCTCGGGGGCGCAGGGGCTACACCTTC; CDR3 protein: CSARGRRGYTF
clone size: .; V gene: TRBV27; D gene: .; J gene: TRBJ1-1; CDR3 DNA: TGTGCCAGCAGTTTATCGGGGATCTCCGCTGAAGCCTTCTTT; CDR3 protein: CASSLSGISAEAFF
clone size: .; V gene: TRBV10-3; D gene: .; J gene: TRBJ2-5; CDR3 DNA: TGTGCCATCAGTGAGGGTAACAGCCAGTGGGAGACCCAGTACTTC; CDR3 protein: CAISEGNSQWETQYF
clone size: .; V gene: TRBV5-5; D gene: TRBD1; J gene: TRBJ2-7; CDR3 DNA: TGTGCCAGCAGCTCGATCAGGGGGCGTATTAATGAGCAGTACTTC; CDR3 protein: CASSSIRGRINEQYF
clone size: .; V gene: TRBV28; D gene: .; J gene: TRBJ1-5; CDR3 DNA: TGTGCCAGCACCATCCAGGGATACAATCAGCCCCAGCATTTT; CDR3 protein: CASTIQGYNQPQHF
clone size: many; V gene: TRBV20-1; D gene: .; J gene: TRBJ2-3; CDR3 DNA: TGCAGTGCTAGAGACCGGGACAGCACAGATACGCAGTATTTT; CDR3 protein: CSARDRDSTDTQYF
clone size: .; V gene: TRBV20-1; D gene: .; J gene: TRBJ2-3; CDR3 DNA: TGCAGTGCTAGGCACGTACGCACAGATACGCAGTATTTT; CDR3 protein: CSARHVRTDTQYF
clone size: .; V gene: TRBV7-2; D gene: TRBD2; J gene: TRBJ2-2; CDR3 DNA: TGTGCCAGCAGCTTAGTATCTAGCGGGAGCACCGGGGAGCTGTTTTTT; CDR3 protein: CASSLVSSGSTGELFF
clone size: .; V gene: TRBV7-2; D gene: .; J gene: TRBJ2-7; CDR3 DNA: TGTGCCAGCAGCTTAGGGATAGCGGTCCCCTGGGAGCAGTACTTC; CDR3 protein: CASSLGIAVPWEQYF
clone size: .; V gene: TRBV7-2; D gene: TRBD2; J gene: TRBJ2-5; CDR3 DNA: TGTGCCAGCAGGGATAGTTGGGGGGGGACCCAAGAGACCCAGTACTTC; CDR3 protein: CASRDSWGGTQETQYF
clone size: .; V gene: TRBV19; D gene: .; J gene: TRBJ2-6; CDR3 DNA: TGTGCCAGTAGGTCCGCAGCCTCTGGGGCCAACGTCCTGACTTTC; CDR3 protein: CASRSAASGANVLTF
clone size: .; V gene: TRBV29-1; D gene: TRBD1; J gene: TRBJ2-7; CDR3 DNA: TGCAGCGTTGAAGAGGGCGGGACAGGGAAAAGGTACGAGCAGTACTTC; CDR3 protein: CSVEEGGTGKRYEQYF
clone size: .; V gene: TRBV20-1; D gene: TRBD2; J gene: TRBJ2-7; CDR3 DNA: TGCAGTGCACATAGCGGGAGGAGCTCCTACGAGCAGTACTTC; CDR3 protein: CSAHSGRSSYEQYF
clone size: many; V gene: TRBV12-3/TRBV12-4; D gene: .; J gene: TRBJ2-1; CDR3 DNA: TGTGCCAGCAGTTTAGTCGTCTACAATGAGCAGTTCTTC; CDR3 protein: CASSLVVYNEQFF
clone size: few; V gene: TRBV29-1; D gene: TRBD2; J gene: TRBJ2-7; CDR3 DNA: TGCAGCGTTGCTAAAACTAGCGGGGGTTCCTACGAGCAGTACTTC; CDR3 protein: CSVAKTSGGSYEQYF
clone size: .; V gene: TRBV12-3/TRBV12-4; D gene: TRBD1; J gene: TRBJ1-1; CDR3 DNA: TGTGCCAGCAGATCCAAGTTCCTACGGACAGGGGACACTGAAGCTTTCTTT; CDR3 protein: CASRSKFLRTGDTEAFF
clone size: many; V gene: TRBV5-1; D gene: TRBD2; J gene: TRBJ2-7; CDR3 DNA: TGCGCCAGCAGCTTGGCCGGACTAGCGGGAGTAAACGAGCAGTACTTC; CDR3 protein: CASSLAGLAGVNEQYF
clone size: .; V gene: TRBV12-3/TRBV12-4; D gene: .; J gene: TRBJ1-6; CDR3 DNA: TGTGCCAGCAGTTTTAGTACAAAAGGGAATTCACCCCTCCACTTT; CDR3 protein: CASSFSTKGNSPLHF
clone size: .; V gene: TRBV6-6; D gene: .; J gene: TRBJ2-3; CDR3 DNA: TGTGCCAGCACCTCGGACGGTATCACAGATACGCAGTATTTT; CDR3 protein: CASTSDGITDTQYF
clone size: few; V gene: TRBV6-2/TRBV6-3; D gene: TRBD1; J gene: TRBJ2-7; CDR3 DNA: TGTGCCAGCAGACCTCCGGGACAGGTCTACGAGCAGTACTTC; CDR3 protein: CASRPPGQVYEQYF
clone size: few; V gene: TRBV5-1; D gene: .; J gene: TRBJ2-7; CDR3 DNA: TGCGCCAGCAGCTTGGGGGACATCGGCTCCTACGAGCAGTACTTC; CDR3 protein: CASSLGDIGSYEQYF
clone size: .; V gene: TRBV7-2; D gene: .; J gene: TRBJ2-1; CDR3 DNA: TGTGCCAGCAGGTTGCTAGAGAATGAGCAGTTCTTC; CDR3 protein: CASRLLENEQFF
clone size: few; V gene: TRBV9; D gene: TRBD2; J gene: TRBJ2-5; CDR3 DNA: TGTGCCAGCAGCGTAGTTCCAACGACTAGCACTGAGCAGTACTTC; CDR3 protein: CASSVVPTTSTEQYF
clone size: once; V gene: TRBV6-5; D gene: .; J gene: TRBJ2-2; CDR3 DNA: TGTGCCAGCAGTTACGAGGGGAGCGGCCTGGGGGAGCTGTTTTTT; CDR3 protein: CASSYEGSGLGELFF